This T cell receptor (beta chain) was identified during a study of cytomegalovirus exposure and HLA in healthy donors. About the study: Ancestry clustering placed 81% of around 400 genotyped donors in the Caucasian-associated cluster.

General study results and limits: Prior analysis indicated that the majority of TCR beta V segments exhibited productivity approximately 90% or approximately 30% of the time. CMV serostatus was the only immune exposure information that was available.

This CDR3 spans 13 amino acids. Germline CDR1 reads LNHDA; CDR2 reads SQIVND (reference sequence). This clone showed up just once. Its antigen is unidentified. The junction shows a germline mismatch at one end, possibly a read error. The PCR employed 60 Vbeta primers together with 13 Jbeta primers. As processed by the authors: It was a later analysis that counted roughly 80 million unique TCR beta chains, of which roughly 11 million were shared. Clones were read by immunoSEQ multiplex PCR, and TCRdb kept only the in-frame ones, dropping some. V, J and clone size reflect that table, while D and trimming were determined from the DNA. The table shows 150,000 to 200,000 clones, with 82% occurring only once.

The chain is built from TRBV19 and TRBJ2-4; D is ambiguous. Material for sequencing was PBMCs. The clonotype originates from a woman between 50 and 59 years old in good health and CMV-seropositive. CDR3 nucleotides: TGTGCCAGTAGTTTCATGGCCAAAAACAGTCAGTACTTC. The encoded protein is CASSFMAKNSQYF.